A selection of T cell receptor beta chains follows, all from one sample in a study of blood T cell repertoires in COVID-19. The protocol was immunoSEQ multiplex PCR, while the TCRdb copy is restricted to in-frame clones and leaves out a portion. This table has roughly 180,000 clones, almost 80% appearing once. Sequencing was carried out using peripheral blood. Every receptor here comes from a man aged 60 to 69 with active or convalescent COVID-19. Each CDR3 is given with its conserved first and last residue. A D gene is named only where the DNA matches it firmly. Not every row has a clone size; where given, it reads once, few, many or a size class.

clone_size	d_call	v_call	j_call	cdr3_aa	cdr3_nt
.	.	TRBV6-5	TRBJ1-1	CASRRGQNTEAFF	TGTGCCAGCAGACGTGGACAGAACACTGAAGCTTTCTTT
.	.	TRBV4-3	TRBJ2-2	CASSQEAGGTGELFF	TGCGCCAGCAGCCAAGAGGCAGGGGGGACCGGGGAGCTGTTTTTT
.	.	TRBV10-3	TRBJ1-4	CAISESSNEKLFF	TGTGCCATCAGTGAGTCCAGTAATGAAAAACTGTTTTTT
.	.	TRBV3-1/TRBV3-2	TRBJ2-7	CASSQGRLPTYEQYF	TGTGCCAGCAGCCAAGGCAGGCTACCCACCTACGAGCAGTACTTC
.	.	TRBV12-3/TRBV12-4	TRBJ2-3	CASSDTMDSPDF	TGTGCCAGCAGCGACACAATGGACAGTCCGGATTTT
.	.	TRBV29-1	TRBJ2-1	CSVEDLLGWGDEQFF	TGCAGCGTTGAAGATCTTCTGGGGTGGGGGGATGAGCAGTTCTTC
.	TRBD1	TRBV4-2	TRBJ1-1	CASSAQGNLNTEAFF	TGTGCCAGCAGTGCACAGGGGAACCTGAACACTGAAGCTTTCTTT
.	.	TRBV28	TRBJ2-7	CASRRGQGAYEQYF	TGTGCCAGCAGACGTGGACAAGGGGCCTATGAGCAGTACTTC
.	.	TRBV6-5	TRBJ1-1	CASNPSRGGTEAFF	TGTGCCAGCAACCCCTCCCGGGGAGGGACTGAAGCTTTCTTT
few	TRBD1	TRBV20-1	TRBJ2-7	CSASNYRGPYEQYF	TGCAGTGCTAGTAATTACAGGGGCCCCTACGAGCAGTACTTC
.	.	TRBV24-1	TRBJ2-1	CATPPGTNNEQFF	TGTGCCACCCCTCCGGGGACAAACAATGAGCAGTTCTTC
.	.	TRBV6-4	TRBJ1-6	CASRGGINSPLHF	TGTGCCAGCCGGGGGGGGATTAATTCACCCCTCCACTTT
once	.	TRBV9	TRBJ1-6	CASSVEAANSPLHF	TGTGCCAGCAGCGTGGAGGCAGCTAATTCACCCCTCCACTTT
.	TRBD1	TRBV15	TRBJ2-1	CATRSRDRDYNEQFF	TGTGCCACCAGAAGCCGGGACAGGGATTACAATGAGCAGTTCTTC
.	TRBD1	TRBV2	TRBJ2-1	CASSIKYRDRGENEQFF	TGTGCCAGCAGTATAAAATACCGGGACAGGGGGGAAAATGAGCAGTTCTTC
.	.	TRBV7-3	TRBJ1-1	CASSLHRETEAFF	TGTGCCAGCAGCTTACACAGGGAGACTGAAGCTTTCTTT
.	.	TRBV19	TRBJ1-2	CASRAGYAPNYGYTF	TGTGCCAGTAGAGCCGGGTACGCTCCTAACTATGGCTACACCTTC
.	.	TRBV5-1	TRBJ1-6	CASSPGAGTPLHF	TGCGCCAGCAGCCCGGGTGCGGGAACACCCCTCCACTTT
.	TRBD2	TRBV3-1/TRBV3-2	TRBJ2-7	CASSQGLAGFSYEQYF	TGTGCCAGCAGCCAGGGACTAGCGGGTTTCTCCTACGAGCAGTACTTC
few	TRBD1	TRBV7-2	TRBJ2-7	CASSLSRQGRYEQYF	TGTGCCAGCAGCTTATCCCGACAGGGCCGCTACGAGCAGTACTTC